The sequence of this T cell receptor (beta chain) was determined in a study of blood T cell repertoires in COVID-19. Study-wide context: Nucleic acid was either cDNA or gDNA, and it came from T cells, B-cell-depleted T cells, or PBMCs.

Original analysis: Amplified reference gene primers provided the basis for estimating nucleated cell counts. TCRdb's table, derived via immunoSEQ multiplex PCR, lists solely in-frame clones and lacks some. V and J calls and clone size are as listed in that table; D and trimming were resolved from the DNA. This table holds approximately 150,000 clones, approximately 91% found once. The CDR3 sequence is 12 residues long. Germline V gene data show CDR1 as MNHEY and CDR2 as SMNVEV (reference sequence). Trimming pared 3 bases from V and 10 bases from J, leaving 7 bases between. This TCR derives from a man aged 65 to 79 with acute or convalescent COVID-19. Sequenced sample: peripheral blood. This chain uses TRBV27 with TRBJ1-6; no clear D. The CDR3 region is CASSFPSSPLHF. In DNA form, the CDR3 reads TGTGCCAGCAGTTTCCCTTCGTCACCCCTCCACTTT.